Listed here are 10 T cell receptor beta chains from one sample, sequenced in a study of blood T cells in healthy people across ages. A sample-barcoded 5' primer and a J-beta primer mix were used in a second PCR of roughly 7 to 11 cycles. TCRdb itself ran the 5' RACE reads through MiXCR, one entry per CDR3 protein. The table shows about 780,000 distinct CDR3 sequences, with around 50% occurring only once. Sequencing used blood. These receptors all come from an elderly man in good health.

Comment on this clonotype: A read error is possible here, since a much larger clone lies one base away. The rearrangement uses TRBV28 and TRBJ2-5; 7 bases align to TRBD2. TRBJ2-7 matches the DNA end more closely, so the J call is doubtful. Looked up from germline, CDR1 is MDHEN and CDR2 is SYDVKM. CDR3 length equals 17 residues. The CDR3 DNA follows: TGTGCCAGCAGTTTACCCACTCAGGGACTAACACCCTACGAGCAGTACTTC. It yields the protein CASSLPTQGLTPYEQYF.

This clonotype was detected a few times. The rearrangement uses TRBV7-9 and TRBJ1-1; 8 bases fit TRBD1. This CDR3 is 15 amino acids long. The V segment lost 0 bases and the J segment 2 bases; nucleotides outside the gene matches: 2. In germline, CDR1 is SEHNR, CDR2 FQNEAQ (reference sequence). The CDR3 is CASSLAAGGNTEAFF. The CDR3, as DNA: TGTGCCAGCAGCTTAGCCGCAGGGGGCAACACTGAAGCTTTCTTT.

The chain has TRBV7-6 and TRBJ2-5; TRBD1 or TRBD2 may be the D gene (6 bases each). The germline gives CDR1 SGHVS, CDR2 FNYEAQ. This CDR3 contains 15 residues. The germline V and J ends were trimmed by 8 bases and 1 base, with 17 bases remaining between them. The CDR3 spells CASRGGQIFQETQYF. Written as DNA, the CDR3 is TGTGCCAGCCGGGGAGGACAGATCTTCCAAGAGACCCAGTACTTC. Using reference TRBV7-6 and TRBJ2-5 for the parts outside the CDR3, the full variable domain is GAGVSQSPRYKVTKRGQDVALRCDPISGHVSLYWYRQALGQGPEFLTYFNYEAQQDKSGLPNDRFSAERPEGSISTLTIQRTEQRDSAMYRCASRGGQIFQETQYFGPGTRLLVL.

This clonotype showed up just a few times. The chain employs TRBV24-1 and TRBJ2-1; 14 nucleotides align to TRBD2. Germline values: CDR1 KGHDR, CDR2 SFDVKD. V was clipped by 9 bases and J by 10 bases; unmatched bases: 7. The CDR3 has 14 residues. CDR3 in amino acids: CATSLGLAGAEQFF. For the CDR3, the DNA is TGTGCCACCTCTTTGGGACTAGCGGGAGCAGAGCAGTTCTTC.

The chain joins TRBV20-1 to TRBJ2-3; TRBD2 is a possible D gene (6 bases). Trimming took 3 bases from V and 2 from J, leaving 21 bases between them. The CDR3 sequence is 17 residues long. Germline-derived CDR1 and CDR2 are DFQATT and SNEGSKA (reference sequence). Written as DNA, the CDR3 is TGCAGTGCTAGTATGGACCGAGGCGGGGACCTCACAGATACGCAGTATTTT. Protein product: CSASMDRGGDLTDTQYF.

Of note for this clonotype: The conserved phenylalanine or tryptophan is not found at the CDR3 terminus, so this likely reflects a read error. The chain uses TRBV25-1 and TRBJ2-1; D remains ambiguous. CDR1 and CDR2 from the germline V gene are MGHDK and SYGVNS. CDR3 length: 11 amino acids. The CDR3: CAISTYNEQFV. DNA for the CDR3: TGTGCCATCAGTACCTACAATGAGCAGTTCGTC.

This clonotype was counted only a few times. V and J are TRBV29-1 and TRBJ2-1; 9 positions match TRBD1. Germline V lookup: CDR1 SQVTM, CDR2 ANQGSEA. Trimming removed 3 bases from V and 3 bases from J; junction bases left unmatched: 6. The CDR3 sequence is 15 residues long. For the CDR3, the DNA is TGCAGCGTTGATGGACAGGGGCGGAACTACAATGAGCAGTTCTTC. This translates into CSVDGQGRNYNEQFF.

This clonotype was observed a few times. The chain combines TRBV27 with TRBJ2-7; 10 bases fit TRBD1. Unmatched junction bases numbered 4, after V lost 3 bases and J lost 5 bases. The CDR3 contains 14 residues. CDR1 is MNHEY and CDR2 is SMNVEV in the germline V gene (reference sequence). This CDR3 is CASSFGDRGNEQYF. CDR3 in DNA: TGTGCCAGCAGTTTTGGGGACAGGGGCAACGAGCAGTACTTC.

The genes are TRBV5-1 and TRBJ1-3; TRBD1 might be the D (6 bases). The germline CDR1 and CDR2 sequences are SGHRS and YFSETQ. The CDR3 extends over 14 amino acids. Deletions cut 4 bases from V and 2 bases from J, with 10 bases between. The DNA of the CDR3 is TGCGCCAGCAGCGAACAGGGTGCTGGAAACACCATATATTTT. This encodes CASSEQGAGNTIYF.

The V and J genes are TRBV20-1 and TRBJ1-2, with 7 bases aligning to TRBD1. With V trimmed by 2 bases and J by 2 bases, 5 bases remained unmatched. In germline, CDR1 is DFQATT, CDR2 SNEGSKA (reference sequence). The CDR3 covers 14 residues. The CDR3 is CSARTGTVNYGYTF. The CDR3 nucleotides are TGCAGTGCTAGAACCGGGACAGTAAACTATGGCTACACCTTC.